This TCR beta chain was retrieved from a study of naive and memory T cell subsets. The V gene's germline CDR1 is SGHNT and CDR2 YYREEE (reference sequence). The V gene lost 4 bases and the J gene lost 2 bases, with 13 bases spanning the gap. The CDR3 runs to 15 residues. An equimolar mix of two oligonucleotides served as the beta constant-region primer for TRBC1 and TRBC2. A 12-nucleotide UMI and the SP2 primer were added to the cDNA 3' end by oligonucleotide ligation. Four rounds of PCR amplified the ligated cDNA using nested alpha and beta constant-region primers plus SP2. TCRdb re-analysed the UMI-ligation and nested PCR reads in MiXCR, keeping a single row per CDR3 protein. The repertoire holds some 100,000 distinct CDR3 sequences, with about 6.5% as singletons.

The V call is TRBV5-4, the J call TRBJ1-3, with D possibly TRBD1 on 6 matching bases. The specimen sequenced was central memory CD4+ T cells from blood. The TCR sequence derives from a human donor in good health. The CDR3 coding sequence is TGTGCCAGCAGCCGAGGACAGCCTACTGGAAACACCATATATTTT. Protein: CASSRGQPTGNTIYF.